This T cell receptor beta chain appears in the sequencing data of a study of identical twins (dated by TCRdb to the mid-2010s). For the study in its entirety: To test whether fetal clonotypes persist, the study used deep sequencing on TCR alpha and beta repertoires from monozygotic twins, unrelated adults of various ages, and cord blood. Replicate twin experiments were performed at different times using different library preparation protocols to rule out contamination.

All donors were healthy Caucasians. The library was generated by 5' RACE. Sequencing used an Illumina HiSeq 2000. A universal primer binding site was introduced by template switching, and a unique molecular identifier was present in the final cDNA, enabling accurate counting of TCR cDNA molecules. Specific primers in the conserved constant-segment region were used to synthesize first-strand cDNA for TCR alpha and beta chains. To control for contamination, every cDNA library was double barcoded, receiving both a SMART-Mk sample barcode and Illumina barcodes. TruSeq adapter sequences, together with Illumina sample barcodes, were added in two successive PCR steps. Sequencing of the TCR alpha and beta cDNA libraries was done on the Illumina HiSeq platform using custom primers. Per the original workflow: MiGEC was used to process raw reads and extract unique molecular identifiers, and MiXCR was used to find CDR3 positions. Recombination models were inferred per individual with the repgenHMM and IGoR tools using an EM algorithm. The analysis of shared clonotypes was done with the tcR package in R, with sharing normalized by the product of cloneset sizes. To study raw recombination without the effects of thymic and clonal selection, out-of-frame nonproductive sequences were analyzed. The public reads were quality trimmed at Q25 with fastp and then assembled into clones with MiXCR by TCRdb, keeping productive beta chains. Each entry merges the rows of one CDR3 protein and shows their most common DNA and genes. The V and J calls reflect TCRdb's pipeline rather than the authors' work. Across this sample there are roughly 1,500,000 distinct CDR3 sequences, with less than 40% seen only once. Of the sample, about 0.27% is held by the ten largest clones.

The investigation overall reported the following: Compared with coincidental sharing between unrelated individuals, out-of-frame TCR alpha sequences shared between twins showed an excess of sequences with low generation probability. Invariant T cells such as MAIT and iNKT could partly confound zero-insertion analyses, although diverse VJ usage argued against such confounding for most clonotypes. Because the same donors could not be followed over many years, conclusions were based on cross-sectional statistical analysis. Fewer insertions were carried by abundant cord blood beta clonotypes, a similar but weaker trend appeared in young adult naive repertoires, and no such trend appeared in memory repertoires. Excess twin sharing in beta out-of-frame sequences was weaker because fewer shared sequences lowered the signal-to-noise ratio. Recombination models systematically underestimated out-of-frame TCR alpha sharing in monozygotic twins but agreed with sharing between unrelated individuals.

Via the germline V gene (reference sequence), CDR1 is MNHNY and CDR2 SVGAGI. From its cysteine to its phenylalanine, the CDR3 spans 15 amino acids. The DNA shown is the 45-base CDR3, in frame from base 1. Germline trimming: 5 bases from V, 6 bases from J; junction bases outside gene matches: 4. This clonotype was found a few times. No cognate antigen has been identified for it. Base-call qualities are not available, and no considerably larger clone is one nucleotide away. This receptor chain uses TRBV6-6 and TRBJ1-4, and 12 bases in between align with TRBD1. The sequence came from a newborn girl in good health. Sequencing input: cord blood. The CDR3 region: CASSGDRGHHEKLFF. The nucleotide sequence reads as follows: TGTGCCAGCAGTGGGGACAGGGGGCATCATGAAAAACTGTTTTTT.